The entry below gives a single T cell receptor beta chain sequence along with its context. The data belong to a study of blood T cell repertoires in COVID-19. Study-wide context: Spain, Italy and the United States supplied samples that represented acute and convalescent COVID-19.

Per germline, CDR1 SGHDN and CDR2 FVKESK. V gave up 6 bases and J gave up 6 bases; unmatched junction bases: 5. The CDR3 spans 13 residues. In the original processing: The assay estimated nucleated cells by amplifying reference gene primers. The repertoire was sequenced with immunoSEQ multiplex PCR; TCRdb's copy has only in-frame clones and lacks some. V, J and clone size are taken as reported in that table, and D and trimming were inferred from the DNA itself. The sample lists 450,000 or so clones; about 88% were seen once. Followed over time, Seattle patients had been enrolled while infection was active.

The gene calls are TRBV14 and TRBJ2-5; 9 bases agree with TRBD2. The sequenced material came from peripheral blood. This TCR derives from a man in his late teens or twenties with COVID-19, enrolled during active disease. The CDR3: CASSSGGSKTQYF. The DNA of the CDR3 is TGTGCCAGCAGTAGCGGGGGATCAAAGACCCAGTACTTC.